This T cell receptor (beta chain) was obtained from a study of cytomegalovirus exposure and HLA in healthy donors. The trim removed 4 bases at V and 6 bases at J, leaving 8 bases unmatched. CDR1 SEHNR and CDR2 FQNEAQ come from the germline V gene (reference sequence). This CDR3 has 14 residues. Study observations and caveats: Per published reports, the classifier diagnosed cytomegalovirus status with high specificity and sensitivity.

Libraries were prepared by immunoSEQ multiplex PCR; TCRdb keeps only in-frame clonotypes and omits some of them. The data show some 160,000 clones, 90% to 95% seen once. Note on this clone: Its antigen is as yet unknown.

The chain links TRBV7-9 to TRBJ1-1, with TRBD1 identical over 7 bases. The TCR sequence derives from a man between 18 and 35 years old in good health and CMV-seronegative. Source material: PBMCs. CDR3 amino acids: CASSSSDRAPEAFF. The CDR3 DNA reads as TGTGCCAGCAGCTCCTCCGACAGGGCCCCTGAAGCTTTCTTT.